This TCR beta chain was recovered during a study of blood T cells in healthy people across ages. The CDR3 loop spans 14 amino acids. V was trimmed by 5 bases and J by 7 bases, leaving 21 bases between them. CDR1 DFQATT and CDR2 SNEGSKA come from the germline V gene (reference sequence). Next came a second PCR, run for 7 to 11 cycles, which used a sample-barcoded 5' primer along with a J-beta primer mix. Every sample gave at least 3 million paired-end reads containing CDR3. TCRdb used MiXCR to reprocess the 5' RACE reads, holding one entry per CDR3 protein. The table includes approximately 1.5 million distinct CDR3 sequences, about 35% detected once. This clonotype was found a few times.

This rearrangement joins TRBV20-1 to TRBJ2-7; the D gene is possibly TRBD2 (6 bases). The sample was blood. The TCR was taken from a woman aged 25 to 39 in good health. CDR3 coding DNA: TGCAGTGCTCCCACCCAGCGGGTGCCTGGAGAGCAGTACTTC. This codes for CSAPTQRVPGEQYF.